The clone carrying this TCR beta chain has only a few counts. What it binds is not known. This sample stems from a study of blood T cells in healthy people across ages. The CDR3 has 14 amino acids. Germline CDR1 and CDR2: MGHRA and YSYEKL. The V end was cut by 0 bases, the J end by 0 bases, with 4 bases between. General study points: Higher diversity, along with more naive CD4+ cells, distinguished long-lived donors from aged donors. TCR beta diversity tracked closely with naive T cell percentage.

Primed by a sample-barcoded 5' primer and a J-beta primer mix, a second PCR proceeded for 7 to 11 cycles. Researchers report that each sample yielded at least 2.5 million CDR3-containing paired-end reads. TCRdb used MiXCR to reprocess the 5' RACE reads, holding one entry per CDR3 protein. The sample gives 800,000 to 950,000 distinct CDR3 sequences, about 28% of which show up once; around 9.6% is in the top ten. These records were also assigned to another study, of T cells of mothers and their children.

The chain has TRBV4-1 and TRBJ2-3; D uncertain. Sequencing was performed on blood. This TCR was recovered from a middle-aged woman in good health. The CDR3 sequence: CASSQDVSTDTQYF. CDR3 nucleotide sequence: TGCGCCAGCAGCCAAGATGTCAGCACAGATACGCAGTATTTT.